This T cell receptor beta chain appears in the sequencing data of a study of breast tumors, draining lymph nodes, adjacent tissues. Samples came from axillary lymph nodes draining the breast cancer. TCRdb re-called the multiplex PCR reads with MiXCR, one entry per CDR3 protein. The data hold over 200,000 distinct CDR3 sequences, with around 32% observed a single time. About this clonotype: Its antigen is currently unknown.

The CDR3 sequence is 16 residues long. With 6 bases clipped from V and 3 bases from J, the junction kept 9 bases outside the gene matches. Germline V gives CDR1 DFQATT, CDR2 SNEGSKA (reference sequence). Broader study findings: Findings are consistent with lymph node origin and intratumoral expansion of most tumor T cells.

Sequenced sample: axillary lymph node tissue. The chain combines TRBV20-1 with TRBJ1-6; 9 bases are a match to TRBD1. This receptor was obtained from a female donor with breast cancer. Some clones in this sample may be carry-over from other donors' samples. CDR3 in amino acids: CSAQRRTGDYNSPLHF. The DNA for the CDR3 is TGCAGTGCCCAACGGAGGACAGGGGACTATAATTCACCCCTCCACTTT.